This T cell receptor (beta chain) emerged from a study of beta chain features in type 1 diabetes. Expressed TCRB transcripts were sequenced because the entire RNA isolate underwent reverse transcription. The repertoire was sequenced with immunoSEQ multiplex PCR; TCRdb's copy has only in-frame clones and lacks some. The table has a few hundred thousand clones, approximately 28% seen once; the top ten hold 0.06% to 0.07%. The germline CDR1 and CDR2 sequences are MGHDK and SYGVNS. The CDR3 sequence is 15 residues long. Germline trimming cut 5 bases from V and 7 bases from J; bases unmatched to any gene: 11. In this sample, this clone turned up a few times.

This chain connects TRBV25-1 to TRBJ2-7, with TRBD2 matching 10 bases. The sequence was collected from a man younger than 35 in good health. The specimen sequenced was naive CD4+ T cells from blood. The DNA of the CDR3 is TGTGCCAGCAGTCGGGGGACTAGCGCGGCACAGGAGCAGTACTTC. This translates into CASSRGTSAAQEQYF.